The T cell receptor beta chain under discussion was sequenced for a study of blood T cells in healthy people across ages. Overall study context: The capture of about one barcoded beta molecule per two T cells was achieved by template switching. Study results and caveats: TCR beta diversity, measured per million T cells, fell in a roughly linear way with age.

Concerning this clonotype: Its antigen is unknown.

Each donor supplied roughly 9.1 milliliters of peripheral blood. It was with a sample-barcoded 5' primer and a J-beta primer mix that a second PCR of roughly 7 to 12 cycles was run. One entry per CDR3 protein results from TCRdb running MiXCR on the 5' RACE reads. The sample records about 1 million distinct CDR3 sequences, over 35% being singletons. Germline V gene data show CDR1 as SEHNR and CDR2 as FQNEAQ (reference sequence). The CDR3 is 15 residues long. Unmatched junction bases numbered 4, after V lost 5 bases and J lost 0 bases. The receptor's source is a woman aged 55-75 years in good health. The specimen sequenced was blood. J is TRBJ2-1 and V is TRBV7-9; TRBD2 matches 7 bases. The DNA of the CDR3 is TGTGCCAGCAGCGCCAGCGGGAACTCCTACAATGAGCAGTTCTTC. Residues: CASSASGNSYNEQFF.